The clone carrying this T cell receptor (beta chain) has a count of ten or more. Time point defined: newly diagnosed GD, antithyroid drugs for less than 3 months. From RNA extracted from PBMCs, the TCR library was made. Germline-derived CDR1 and CDR2 are SEHNR and FQNEAQ (reference sequence). Unmatched junction bases numbered 7, after V lost 5 bases and J lost 5 bases. CDR3 size: 15 residues. The sample belongs to a study of regulatory T cells in long-lasting Graves disease. The wider study: The study enrolled newly diagnosed Graves' patients on antithyroid drugs under 3 months.

Construction of TCR beta libraries relied on iRepertoire HTBI primers and on Arm-PCR targeting CDR3 regions. TCRdb reprocessed the multiplex PCR reads via MiXCR and lists one record per CDR3 protein. The table has 390,000 or so distinct CDR3 sequences, 12% seen once. These sequences were also reported in another study, on T cells in Graves' hyperthyroidism and ophthalmopathy.

Sequenced material: peripheral blood mononuclear cells (PBMCs), taken at new diagnosis, from a patient treated with antithyroid drugs. The clonotype originates from a woman between 18 and 29 years old with Graves disease. The chain couples TRBV7-9 to TRBJ1-4, with TRBD1 matching 8 bases. CDR3 sequence: CASSPGTGINEKLFF. Here the CDR3 DNA reads TGTGCCAGCAGCCCCGGGACAGGAATAAATGAAAAACTGTTTTTT.